Given below is one TCR beta chain in context. This sample stems from a study of shared clonotypes between healthy human individuals. Method: immunoSEQ multiplex PCR; TCRdb's copy keeps in-frame clones and lacks some. Here the sample spans 1.4 million to 1.5 million clones, 95% to 97% being singletons. CDR1 and CDR2 (germline): SGDLS, YYNGEE. CDR3 length: 15 amino acids. The ends lost 2 bases at V and 1 base at J; junction bases unmatched: 5. The chain couples TRBV9 to TRBJ2-5, with 7 bases identical to TRBD2. The material sequenced was naive CD4+ T cells sorted from blood. The subset denotes: CD45RA+ positively selected. This TCR came from a man in his thirties or forties in good health. CDR3 protein: CASSVLSSGQETQYF. The CDR3 coding sequence is TGTGCCAGCAGCGTCCTGTCTAGCGGCCAAGAGACCCAGTACTTC.